This T cell receptor (beta chain) was profiled in a study of identical twins. Study results and limitations: Abundant beta clonotypes from cord blood bore fewer insertions; memory repertoires lacked this pattern. The analysis was cross-sectional rather than longitudinal within donors.

V dropped 0 bases and J dropped 7 bases, with 13 bases sitting between them. The CDR3 consists of 15 residues. CDR1 and CDR2 (germline): MDHEN, SYDVKM. This clonotype was counted ten times or more. The antigen is undetermined. Healthy Caucasians supplied all donations. TCRdb ran MiXCR on the 5' RACE reads and lists one entry per CDR3 protein. The sample has 350,000 to 450,000 distinct CDR3 sequences, around 20% seen once. The V and J genes are TRBV28 and TRBJ1-5, with a possible D match to TRBD1 (5 bases). This TCR came from a man between 45 and 60 years old in good health. The sample taken for sequencing was naive T cells sorted from blood. CDR3 in amino acids: CASSLWGEGRQPQHF. CDR3 nucleotide sequence: TGTGCCAGCAGTTTATGGGGCGAGGGGAGGCAGCCCCAGCATTTT.